This T cell receptor (beta chain) was retrieved from a study of regulatory T cells in long-lasting Graves disease. As to time point: newly diagnosed GD, antithyroid drugs for less than 3 months. Generation of the TCR library employed RNA extracted from PBMCs. This clonotype was detected a few times. Its antigen is still unknown. CDR3 regions were amplified by Arm-PCR using iRepertoire HTBI primers to build TCR beta libraries. TCRdb reanalysed the multiplex PCR reads using MiXCR and keeps one entry per CDR3 protein. Of 350,000 to 450,000 distinct CDR3 sequences detected, more than 13% appear once; the ten largest clones hold approximately 15%. General study findings and limits: Repertoires from persistent disease leaned toward TRBV28, TRBJ1-2 and TRBJ2-5.

V lost 5 bases to trimming and J lost 9 bases, with 17 bases between them. The CDR3 covers 13 residues. The germline gives CDR1 DFQATT, CDR2 SNEGSKA (reference sequence). The sample also formed part of further work on T cells in Graves' hyperthyroidism and ophthalmopathy.

The gene calls are TRBV20-1 and TRBJ2-1; TRBD2 is a possible D gene (6 bases). The receptor's source is a woman in her 30s with Graves disease. The sample here was peripheral blood mononuclear cells (PBMCs), taken at new diagnosis, from a patient treated with antithyroid drugs. The CDR3 sequence is CSALREPGTEQFF. The CDR3 DNA sequence: TGCAGTGCTCTCCGGGAGCCGGGGACTGAGCAGTTCTTC.